The 3 T cell receptor beta chains below were found in one sample sequenced in a study of early T cells in non-severe SARS-CoV-2 infection. TCRdb fed the 5' RACE reads into MiXCR, producing one record per CDR3 protein. The sample lists fewer than 120,000 distinct CDR3 sequences, around 13% occurring once. This specimen was whole blood, taken at baseline. The receptor set was obtained from an adult who was a healthcare worker with PCR-confirmed SARS-CoV-2 infection or an uninfected control (not recorded which).

This clonotype was seen many times. The chain uses TRBV3-1 and TRBJ1-1; no definite D call. The V gene's germline CDR1 is LGHDT and CDR2 YNNKEL (reference sequence). This CDR3 has 15 residues. Trimming shortened V by 0 bases and J by 1 base, and 9 bases separated the two germline ends. The CDR3 DNA sequence: TGTGCCAGCAGCCAAGATCGGCCGGGGAACACTGAAGCTTTCTTT. Amino acids: CASSQDRPGNTEAFF.

CDR3 DNA: TGTGCCAGCAGCTCCAAACAGGGGGGCGATTCACCCCTCCACTTT. Amino acid sequence: CASSSKQGGDSPLHF. The chain carries TRBV7-9 and TRBJ1-6, with TRBD1 matching 8 bases. This CDR3 is 15 amino acids long. In germline, CDR1 is SEHNR, CDR2 FQNEAQ (reference sequence). The junction had 7 bases not matched to a gene; V was cut back by 4 bases and J by 8 bases.

This chain uses TRBV5-5 with TRBJ2-7; no reliable D call. CDR1 is SGHKS, CDR2 YYEKEE, per germline (reference sequence). The CDR3 is 14 residues long. The germline V and J ends were trimmed by 2 bases and 5 bases, with 14 bases remaining between them. The CDR3 spells CASSFAGPDNEQYF. CDR3 sequence (DNA): TGTGCCAGCAGCTTCGCCGGGCCTGATAACGAGCAGTACTTC.